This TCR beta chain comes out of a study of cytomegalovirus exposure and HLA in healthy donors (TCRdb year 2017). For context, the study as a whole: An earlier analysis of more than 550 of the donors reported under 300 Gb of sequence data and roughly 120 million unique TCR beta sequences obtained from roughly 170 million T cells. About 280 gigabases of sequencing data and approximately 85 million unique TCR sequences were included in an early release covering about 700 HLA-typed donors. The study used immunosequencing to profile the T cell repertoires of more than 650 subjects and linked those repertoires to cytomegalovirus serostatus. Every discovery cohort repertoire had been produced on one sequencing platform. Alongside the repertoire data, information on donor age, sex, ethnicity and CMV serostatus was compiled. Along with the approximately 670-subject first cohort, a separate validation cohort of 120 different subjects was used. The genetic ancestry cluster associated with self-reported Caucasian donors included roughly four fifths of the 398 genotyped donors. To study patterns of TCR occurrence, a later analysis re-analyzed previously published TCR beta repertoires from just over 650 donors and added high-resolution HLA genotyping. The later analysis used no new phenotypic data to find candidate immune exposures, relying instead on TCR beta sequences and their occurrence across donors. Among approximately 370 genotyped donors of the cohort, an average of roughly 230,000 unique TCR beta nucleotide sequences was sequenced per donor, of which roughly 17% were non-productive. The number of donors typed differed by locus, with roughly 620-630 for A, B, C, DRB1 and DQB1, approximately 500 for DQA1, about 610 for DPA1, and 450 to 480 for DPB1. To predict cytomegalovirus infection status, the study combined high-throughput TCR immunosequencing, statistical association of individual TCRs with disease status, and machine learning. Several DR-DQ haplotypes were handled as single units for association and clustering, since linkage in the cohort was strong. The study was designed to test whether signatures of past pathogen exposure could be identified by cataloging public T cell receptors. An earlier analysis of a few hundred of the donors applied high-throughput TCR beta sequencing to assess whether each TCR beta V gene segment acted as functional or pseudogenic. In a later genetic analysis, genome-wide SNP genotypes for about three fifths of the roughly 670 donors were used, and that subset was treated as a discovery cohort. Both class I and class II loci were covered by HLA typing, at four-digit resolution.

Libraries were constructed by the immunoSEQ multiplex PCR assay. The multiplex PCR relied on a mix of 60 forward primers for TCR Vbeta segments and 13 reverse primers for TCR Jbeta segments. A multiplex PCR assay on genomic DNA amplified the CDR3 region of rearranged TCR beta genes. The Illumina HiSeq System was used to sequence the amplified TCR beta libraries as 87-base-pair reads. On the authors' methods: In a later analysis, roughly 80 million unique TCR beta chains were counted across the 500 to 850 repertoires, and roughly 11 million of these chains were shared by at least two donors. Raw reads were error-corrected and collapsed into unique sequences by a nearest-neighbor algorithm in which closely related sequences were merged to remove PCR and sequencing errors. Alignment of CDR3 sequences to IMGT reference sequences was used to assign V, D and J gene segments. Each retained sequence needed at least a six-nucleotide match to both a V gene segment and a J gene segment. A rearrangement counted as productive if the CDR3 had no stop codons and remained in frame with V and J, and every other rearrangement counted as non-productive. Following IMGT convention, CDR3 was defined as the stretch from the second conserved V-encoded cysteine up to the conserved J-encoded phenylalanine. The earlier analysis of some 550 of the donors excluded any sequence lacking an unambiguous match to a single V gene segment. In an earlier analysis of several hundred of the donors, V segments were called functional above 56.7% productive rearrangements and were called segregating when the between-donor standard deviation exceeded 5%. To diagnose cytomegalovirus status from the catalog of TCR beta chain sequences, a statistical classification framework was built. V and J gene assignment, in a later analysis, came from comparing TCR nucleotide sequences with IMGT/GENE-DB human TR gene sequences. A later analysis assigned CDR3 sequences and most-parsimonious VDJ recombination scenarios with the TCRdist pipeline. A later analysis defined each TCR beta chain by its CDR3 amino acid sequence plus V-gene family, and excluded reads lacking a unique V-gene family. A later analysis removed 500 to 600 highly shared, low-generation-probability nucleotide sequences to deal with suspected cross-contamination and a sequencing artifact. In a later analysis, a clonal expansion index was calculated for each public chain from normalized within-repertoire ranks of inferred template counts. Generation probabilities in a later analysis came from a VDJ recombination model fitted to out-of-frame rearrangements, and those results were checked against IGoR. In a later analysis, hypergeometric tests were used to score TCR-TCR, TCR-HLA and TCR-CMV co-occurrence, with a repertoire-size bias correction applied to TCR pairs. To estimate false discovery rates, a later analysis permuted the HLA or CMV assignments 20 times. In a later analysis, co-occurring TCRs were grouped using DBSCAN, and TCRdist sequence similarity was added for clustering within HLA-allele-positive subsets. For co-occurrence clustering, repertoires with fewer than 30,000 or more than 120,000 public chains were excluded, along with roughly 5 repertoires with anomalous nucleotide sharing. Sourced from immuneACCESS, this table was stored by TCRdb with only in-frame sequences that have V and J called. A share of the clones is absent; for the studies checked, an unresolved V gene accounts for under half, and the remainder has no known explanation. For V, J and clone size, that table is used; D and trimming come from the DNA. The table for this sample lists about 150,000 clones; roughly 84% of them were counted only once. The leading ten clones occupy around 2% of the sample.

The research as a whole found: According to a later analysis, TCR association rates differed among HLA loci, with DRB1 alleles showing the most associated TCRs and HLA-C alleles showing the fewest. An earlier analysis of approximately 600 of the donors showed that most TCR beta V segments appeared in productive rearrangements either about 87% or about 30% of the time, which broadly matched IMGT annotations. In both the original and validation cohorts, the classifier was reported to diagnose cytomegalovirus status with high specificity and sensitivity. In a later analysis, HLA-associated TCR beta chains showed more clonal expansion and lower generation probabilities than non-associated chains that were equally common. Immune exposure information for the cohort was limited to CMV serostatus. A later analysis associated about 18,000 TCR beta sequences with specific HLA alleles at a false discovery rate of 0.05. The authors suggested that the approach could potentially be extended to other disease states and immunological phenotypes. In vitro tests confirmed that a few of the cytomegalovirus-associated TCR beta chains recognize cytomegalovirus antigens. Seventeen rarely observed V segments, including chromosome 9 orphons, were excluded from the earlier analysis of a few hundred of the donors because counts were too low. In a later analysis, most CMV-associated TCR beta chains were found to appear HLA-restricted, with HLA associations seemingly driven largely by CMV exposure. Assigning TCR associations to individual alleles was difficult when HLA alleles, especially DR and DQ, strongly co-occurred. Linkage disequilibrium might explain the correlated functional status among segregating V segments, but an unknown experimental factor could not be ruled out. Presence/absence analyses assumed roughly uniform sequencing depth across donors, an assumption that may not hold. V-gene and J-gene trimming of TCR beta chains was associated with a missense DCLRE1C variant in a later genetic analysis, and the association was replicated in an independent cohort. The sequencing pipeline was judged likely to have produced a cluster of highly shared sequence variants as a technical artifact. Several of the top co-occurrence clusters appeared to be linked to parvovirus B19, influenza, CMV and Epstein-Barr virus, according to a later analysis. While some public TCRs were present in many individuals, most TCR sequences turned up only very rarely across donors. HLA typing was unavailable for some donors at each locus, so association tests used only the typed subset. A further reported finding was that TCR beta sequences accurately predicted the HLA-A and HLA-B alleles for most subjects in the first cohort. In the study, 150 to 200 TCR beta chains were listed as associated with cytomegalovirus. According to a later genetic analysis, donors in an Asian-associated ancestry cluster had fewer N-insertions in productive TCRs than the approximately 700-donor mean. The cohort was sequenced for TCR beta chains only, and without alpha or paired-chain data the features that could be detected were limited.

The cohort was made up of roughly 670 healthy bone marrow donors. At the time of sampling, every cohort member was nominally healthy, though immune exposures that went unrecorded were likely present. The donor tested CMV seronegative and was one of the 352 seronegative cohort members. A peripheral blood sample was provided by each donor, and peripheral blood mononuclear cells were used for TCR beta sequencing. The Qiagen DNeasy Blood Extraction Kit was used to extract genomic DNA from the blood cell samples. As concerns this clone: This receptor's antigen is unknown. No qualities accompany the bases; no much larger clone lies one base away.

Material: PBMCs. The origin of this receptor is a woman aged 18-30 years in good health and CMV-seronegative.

The CDR3 reads CASSPSGASYEQYF. The sequenced DNA is TGTGCCAGCAGTCCCAGCGGGGCCTCCTACGAGCAGTACTTC. The V gene is TRBV6-1 and the J gene is TRBJ2-7, with TRBD2 identical over 7 junction bases. The CDR3 holds 14 amino acids from the cysteine to the phenylalanine. The kept DNA is CDR3 alone, 42 bases in frame from the first base. Taken from the germline V gene, the CDR1 and CDR2 loops are MNHNS and SASEGT. The germline V end is reduced by 5 bases and the J end by 0 bases; junction bases left unmatched: 4.